Listed here are 10 T cell receptor beta chains from one sample, sequenced in a study of cytotoxic CD8 clonotypes in ibrutinib-treated CLL. TCRdb's table, derived via immunoSEQ multiplex PCR, lists solely in-frame clones and lacks some. This sample has almost 250,000 clones, with 70% found just once. The sequencing used PBMCs, collected after 24 months of ibrutinib treatment. Receptors were obtained from a human donor with chronic lymphocytic leukemia.

This sequence joins TRBV30 and TRBJ2-1; TRBD1 aligns across 9 bases. This CDR3 contains 15 residues. CDR1 and CDR2 from the germline V gene are GTSNPN and SVGIG (reference sequence). The ends lost 4 bases at V and 4 bases at J; junction bases unmatched: 8. CDR3 amino acids: CAWTRGQGIYNEQFF. The CDR3 DNA reads TGTGCCTGGACGCGTGGACAGGGGATTTACAATGAGCAGTTCTTC.

This clone turned up a few times. The chain recombines TRBV2 with TRBJ1-5; D unresolved. With 4 bases removed from V and 3 bases from J, the gap between germline ends came to 10 bases. This CDR3 is 14 amino acids long. CDR1 is SNHLY, CDR2 FYNNEI, per germline. CDR3 residues: CASSGTDPNQPQHF. DNA for the CDR3: TGTGCCAGCAGTGGAACAGACCCCAATCAGCCCCAGCATTTT.

CDR3 residues: CASSSPRAFPYYEQYF. The CDR3 region has the DNA TGTGCCAGCAGTTCCCCCCGGGCCTTTCCCTACTACGAGCAGTACTTC. This chain joins TRBV28 and TRBJ2-7; no reliable D call. Trimming took off 4 bases at V and 3 bases at J, with 19 bases between the two ends. The CDR3 sequence is 16 residues long. The V gene's germline CDR1 is MDHEN and CDR2 SYDVKM.

The rearrangement joins TRBV18 to TRBJ2-7; D is unresolved. With 3 bases removed from V and 5 bases from J, the gap between germline ends came to 11 bases. There are 13 residues in the CDR3. Germline lookup yields CDR1 KGHSH and CDR2 LQKENI. Here the CDR3 reads CASSPGRTHEQYF. CDR3 sequence (DNA): TGTGCCAGCTCACCGGGTCGGACCCACGAGCAGTACTTC. Looking up the rest from reference TRBV18 and TRBJ2-7 gives the full variable domain: NAGVMQNPRHLVRRRGQEARLRCSPMKGHSHVYWYRQLPEEGLKFMVYLQKENIIDESGMPKERFSAEFPKEGPSILRIQQVVRGDSAAYFCASSPGRTHEQYFGPGTRLTVT.

In nucleotides, the CDR3 is TGTGCCAGCAGCTTCCCAACAGGGAATGAAAAACTGTTTTTT. Protein: CASSFPTGNEKLFF. The chain joins TRBV5-6 to TRBJ1-4; D is perhaps TRBD1 (6 bases). The CDR3 spans 14 residues. Per germline, CDR1 SGHDT and CDR2 YYEEEE. The V and J ends lost 2 bases and 5 bases respectively, with 10 bases between them.

The chain links TRBV4-3 to TRBJ2-1; 8 nucleotides agree with TRBD2. Losses at the gene ends were 0 bases for V and 2 bases for J; bases not matched to a gene: 12. The CDR3 is made up of 19 amino acids. Germline CDR1 is LGHNA and CDR2 is YSLEER. In nucleotides, the CDR3 is TGCGCCAGCAGCCAAGATCCTCCGGGCGGGAGGAACCCCTACAATGAGCAGTTCTTC. It yields the protein CASSQDPPGGRNPYNEQFF.

J is TRBJ2-2 and V is TRBV11-1; TRBD2 is a possible D gene (6 bases). V lost 3 bases and J 0 bases, leaving 8 bases between the germline ends. The V gene's germline CDR1 is SGHAT and CDR2 FQDESV (reference sequence). The CDR3 spans 15 residues. CDR3 in amino acids: CASSFGGANTGELFF. In DNA, the CDR3 is TGTGCCAGCAGCTTCGGAGGGGCGAACACCGGGGAGCTGTTTTTT.

The chain couples TRBV19 to TRBJ1-4; perhaps TRBD1 as D (6 bases). This CDR3 is built from 13 residues. The germline gives CDR1 LNHDA, CDR2 SQIVND (reference sequence). Trimming cost V 10 bases and J 7 bases, with 16 bases left between them. This CDR3 reads CATSGGMGEKLFF. In DNA, the CDR3 is TGTGCCACCTCGGGGGGCATGGGTGAAAAACTGTTTTTT.

This clone was observed once. V gene TRBV7-6 combines with J gene TRBJ2-5; unclear D gene. Germline CDR1 is SGHVS and CDR2 is FNYEAQ. The CDR3 totals 14 residues. V shed 1 base and J shed 4 bases, with 10 bases lying between them. In DNA, the CDR3 is TGTGCCAGCAGCTTAGAGTACGCATCAGAGACCCAGTACTTC. The encoded protein is CASSLEYASETQYF.

This chain links TRBV18 with TRBJ2-7; possibly TRBD2 for D (6 bases). The CDR3 is made up of 13 amino acids. Trimming removed 3 bases at V and 6 bases at J, with 12 bases between. CDR1 is KGHSH, CDR2 LQKENI, per germline. CDR3 DNA sequence: TGTGCCAGCTCACCCCCGACTAGTTCCGAGCAGTACTTC. This translates into CASSPPTSSEQYF.